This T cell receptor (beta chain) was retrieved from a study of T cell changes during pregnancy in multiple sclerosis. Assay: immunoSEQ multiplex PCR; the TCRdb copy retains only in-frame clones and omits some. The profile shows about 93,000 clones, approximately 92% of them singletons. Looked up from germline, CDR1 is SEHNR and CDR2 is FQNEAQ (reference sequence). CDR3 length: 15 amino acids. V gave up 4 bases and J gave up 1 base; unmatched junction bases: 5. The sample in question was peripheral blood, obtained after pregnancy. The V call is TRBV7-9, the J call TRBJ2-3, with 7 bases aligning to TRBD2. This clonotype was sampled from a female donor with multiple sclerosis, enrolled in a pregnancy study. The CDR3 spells CASSSAGVRTDTQYF. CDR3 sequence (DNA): TGTGCCAGCAGCTCCGCGGGGGTACGCACAGATACGCAGTATTTT.